The T cell receptor (beta chain) under discussion was sequenced for a study of T cell changes during pregnancy in multiple sclerosis. The length of the CDR3 is 15 residues. V shed 2 bases and J shed 1 base, with 14 bases lying between them. Germline CDR1 and CDR2: GTSNPN and SVGIG (reference sequence). The assay was immunoSEQ multiplex PCR, and TCRdb's table has in-frame clones only and misses some. The sample holds tens of thousands of clones, approximately 92% seen once. Source: peripheral blood, taken in the first trimester of pregnancy. V is TRBV30 and J is TRBJ1-2; tentatively, D is TRBD1 (6 bases). This sequence originates from a female donor with multiple sclerosis, enrolled in a pregnancy study. CDR3 bases: TGTGCCTGGAGTCAGGGGACCGAACTTAACTATGGCTACACCTTC. It codes for CAWSQGTELNYGYTF.